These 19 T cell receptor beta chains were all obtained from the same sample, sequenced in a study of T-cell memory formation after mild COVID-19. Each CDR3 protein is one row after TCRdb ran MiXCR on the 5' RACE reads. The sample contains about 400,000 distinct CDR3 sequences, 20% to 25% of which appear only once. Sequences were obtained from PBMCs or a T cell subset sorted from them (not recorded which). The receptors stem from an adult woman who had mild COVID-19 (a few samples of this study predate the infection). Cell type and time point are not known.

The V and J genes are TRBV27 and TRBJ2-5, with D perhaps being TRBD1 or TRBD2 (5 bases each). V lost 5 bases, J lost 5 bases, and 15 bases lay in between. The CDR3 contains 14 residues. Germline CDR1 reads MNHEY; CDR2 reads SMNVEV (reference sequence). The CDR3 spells CASSPLSEGETQYF. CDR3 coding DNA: TGTGCCAGCAGTCCCCTAAGTGAGGGGGAGACCCAGTACTTC.

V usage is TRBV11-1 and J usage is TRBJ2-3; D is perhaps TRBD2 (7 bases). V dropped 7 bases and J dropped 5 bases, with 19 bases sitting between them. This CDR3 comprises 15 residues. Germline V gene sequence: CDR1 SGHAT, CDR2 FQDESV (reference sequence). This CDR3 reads CASMLGGALGDTQYF. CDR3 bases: TGTGCCAGCATGTTAGGGGGGGCCTTGGGAGATACGCAGTATTTT.

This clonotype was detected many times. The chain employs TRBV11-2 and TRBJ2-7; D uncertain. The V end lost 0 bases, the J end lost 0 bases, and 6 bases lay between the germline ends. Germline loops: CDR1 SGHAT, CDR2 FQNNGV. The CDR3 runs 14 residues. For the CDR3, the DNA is TGTGCCAGCAGCTTAGATTTCTCCTCCTACGAGCAGTACTTC. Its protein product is CASSLDFSSYEQYF.

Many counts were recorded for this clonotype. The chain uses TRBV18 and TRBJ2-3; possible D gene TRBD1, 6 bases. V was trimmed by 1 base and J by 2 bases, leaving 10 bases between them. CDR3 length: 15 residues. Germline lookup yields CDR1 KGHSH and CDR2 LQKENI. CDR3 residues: CASSPLAGATDTQYF. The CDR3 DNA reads TGTGCCAGCTCACCACTGGCAGGGGCCACAGATACGCAGTATTTT.

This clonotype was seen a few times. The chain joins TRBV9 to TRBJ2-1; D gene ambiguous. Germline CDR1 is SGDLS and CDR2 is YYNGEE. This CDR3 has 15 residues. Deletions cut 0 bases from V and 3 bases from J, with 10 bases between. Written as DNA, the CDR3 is TGTGCCAGCAGCGTAGAGGGTTCCAACTACAATGAGCAGTTCTTC. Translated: CASSVEGSNYNEQFF. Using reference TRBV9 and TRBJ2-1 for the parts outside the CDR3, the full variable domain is DSGVTQTPKHLITATGQRVTLRCSPRSGDLSVYWYQQSLDQGLQFLIQYYNGEERAKGNILERFSAQQFPDLHSELNLSSLELGDSALYFCASSVEGSNYNEQFFGPGTRLTVL.

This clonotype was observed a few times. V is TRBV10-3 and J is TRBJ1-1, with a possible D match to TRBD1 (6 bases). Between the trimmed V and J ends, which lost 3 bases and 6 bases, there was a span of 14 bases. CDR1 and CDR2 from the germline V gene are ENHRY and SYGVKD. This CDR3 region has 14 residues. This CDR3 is CAISDPGGHPEAFF. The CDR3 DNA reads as TGTGCCATCAGTGATCCTGGGGGACACCCTGAAGCTTTCTTT.

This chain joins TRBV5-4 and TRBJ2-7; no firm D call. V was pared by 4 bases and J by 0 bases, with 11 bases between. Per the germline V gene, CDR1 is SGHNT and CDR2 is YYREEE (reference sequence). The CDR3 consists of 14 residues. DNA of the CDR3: TGTGCCAGCAGCACTAAGACTCCCTCCTACGAGCAGTACTTC. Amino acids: CASSTKTPSYEQYF.

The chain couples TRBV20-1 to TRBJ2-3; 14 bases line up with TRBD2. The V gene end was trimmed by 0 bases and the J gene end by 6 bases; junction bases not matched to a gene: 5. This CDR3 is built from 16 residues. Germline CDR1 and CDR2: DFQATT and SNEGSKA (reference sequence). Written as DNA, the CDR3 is TGCAGTGCTAGAGATCCCGGGACTAGCGGGAGTGATACGCAGTATTTT. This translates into CSARDPGTSGSDTQYF.

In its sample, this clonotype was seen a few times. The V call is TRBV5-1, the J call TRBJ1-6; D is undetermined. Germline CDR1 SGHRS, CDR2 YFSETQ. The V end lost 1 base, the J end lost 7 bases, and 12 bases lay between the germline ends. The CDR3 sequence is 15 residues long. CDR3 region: CASSLNIRTNSPLHF. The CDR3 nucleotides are TGCGCCAGCAGCTTGAACATCAGGACCAATTCACCCCTCCACTTT.

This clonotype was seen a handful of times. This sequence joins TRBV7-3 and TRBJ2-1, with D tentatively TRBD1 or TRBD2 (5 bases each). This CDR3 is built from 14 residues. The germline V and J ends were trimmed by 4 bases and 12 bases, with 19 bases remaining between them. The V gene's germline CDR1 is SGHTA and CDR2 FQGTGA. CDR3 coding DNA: TGTGCCAGCAGCTCACCCGGGACGGGTAAGGGGCAGTTCTTC. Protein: CASSSPGTGKGQFF.

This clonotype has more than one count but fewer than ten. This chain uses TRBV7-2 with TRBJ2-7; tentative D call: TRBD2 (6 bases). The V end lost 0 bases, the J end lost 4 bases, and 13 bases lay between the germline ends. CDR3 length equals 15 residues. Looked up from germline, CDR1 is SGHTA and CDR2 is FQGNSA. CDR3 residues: CASSLASSAGYEQYF. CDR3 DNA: TGTGCCAGCAGCTTAGCTTCCTCTGCGGGGTACGAGCAGTACTTC.

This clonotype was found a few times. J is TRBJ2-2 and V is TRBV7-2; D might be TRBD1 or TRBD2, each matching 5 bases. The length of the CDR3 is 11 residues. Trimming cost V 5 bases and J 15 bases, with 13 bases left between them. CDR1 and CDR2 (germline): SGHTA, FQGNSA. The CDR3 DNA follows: TGTGCCAGCAGCCTACTAGGGGTCGTGTTTTTT. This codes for CASSLLGVVFF.

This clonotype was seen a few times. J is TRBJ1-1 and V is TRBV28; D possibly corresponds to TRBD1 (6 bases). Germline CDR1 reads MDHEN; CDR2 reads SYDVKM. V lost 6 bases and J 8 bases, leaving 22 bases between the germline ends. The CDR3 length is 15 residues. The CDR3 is CASRIRGAVRSEAFF. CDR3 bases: TGTGCCAGCAGAATCCGGGGGGCGGTCCGGTCCGAAGCTTTCTTT.

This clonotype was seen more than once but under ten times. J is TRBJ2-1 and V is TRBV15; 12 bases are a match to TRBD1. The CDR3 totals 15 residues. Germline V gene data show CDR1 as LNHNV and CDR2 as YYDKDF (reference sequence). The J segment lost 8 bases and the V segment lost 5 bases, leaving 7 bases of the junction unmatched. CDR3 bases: TGTGCCACCAGCTGGGGACAGGGGGCTGGGGATGAGCAGTTCTTC. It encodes CATSWGQGAGDEQFF. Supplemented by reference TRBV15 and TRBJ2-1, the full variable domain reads DAMVIQNPRYQVTQFGKPVTLSCSQTLNHNVMYWYQQKSSQAPKLLFHYYDKDFNNEADTPDNFQSRRPNTSFCFLDIRSPGLGDTAMYLCATSWGQGAGDEQFFGPGTRLTVL.

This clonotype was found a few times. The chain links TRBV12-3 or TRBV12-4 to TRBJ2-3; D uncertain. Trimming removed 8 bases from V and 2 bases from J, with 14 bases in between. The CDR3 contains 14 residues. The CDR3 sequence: CASYSIQDTDTQYF. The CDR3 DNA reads TGTGCCAGCTACTCAATTCAGGACACAGATACGCAGTATTTT.

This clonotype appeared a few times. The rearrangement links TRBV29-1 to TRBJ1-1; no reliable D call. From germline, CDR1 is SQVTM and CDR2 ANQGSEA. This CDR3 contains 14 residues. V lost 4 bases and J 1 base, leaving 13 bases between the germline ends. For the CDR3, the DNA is TGCAGCGTTGCCGACCGTGCGACGAACACTGAAGCTTTCTTT. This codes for CSVADRATNTEAFF.

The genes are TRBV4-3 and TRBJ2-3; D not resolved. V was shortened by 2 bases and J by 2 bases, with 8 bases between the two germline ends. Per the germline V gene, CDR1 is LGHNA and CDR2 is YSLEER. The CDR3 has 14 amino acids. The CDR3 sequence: CASSQSWDTDTQYF. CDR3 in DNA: TGCGCCAGCAGCCAATCCTGGGACACAGATACGCAGTATTTT.

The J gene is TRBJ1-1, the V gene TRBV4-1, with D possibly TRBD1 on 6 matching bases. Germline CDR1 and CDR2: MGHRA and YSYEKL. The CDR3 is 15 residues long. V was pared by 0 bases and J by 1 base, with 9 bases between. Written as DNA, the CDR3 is TGCGCCAGCAGCCAAGATCAGGGGACGAACACTGAAGCTTTCTTT. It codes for CASSQDQGTNTEAFF.

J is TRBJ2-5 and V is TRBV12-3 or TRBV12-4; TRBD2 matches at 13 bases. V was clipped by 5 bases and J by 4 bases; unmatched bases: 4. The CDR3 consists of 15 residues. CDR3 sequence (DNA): TGTGCCAGCAGTCGGACTAGCGGGAGTGGAGAGACCCAGTACTTC. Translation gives CASSRTSGSGETQYF.